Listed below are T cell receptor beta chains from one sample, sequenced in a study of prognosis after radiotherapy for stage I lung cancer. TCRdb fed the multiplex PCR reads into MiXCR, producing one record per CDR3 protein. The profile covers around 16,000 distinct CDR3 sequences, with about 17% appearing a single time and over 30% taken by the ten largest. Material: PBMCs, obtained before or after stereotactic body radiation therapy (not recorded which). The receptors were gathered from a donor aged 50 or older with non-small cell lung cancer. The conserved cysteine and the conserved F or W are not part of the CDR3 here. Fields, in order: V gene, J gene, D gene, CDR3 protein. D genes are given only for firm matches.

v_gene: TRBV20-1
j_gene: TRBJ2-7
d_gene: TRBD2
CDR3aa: SARRASGSYEQY

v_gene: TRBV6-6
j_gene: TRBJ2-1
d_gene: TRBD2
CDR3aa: ASSYSPTSGLYNEQ

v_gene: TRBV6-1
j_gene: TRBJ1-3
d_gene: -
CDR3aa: ASSVSGAGNTIY

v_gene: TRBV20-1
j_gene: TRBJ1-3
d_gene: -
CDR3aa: SASEGGSGNTIY

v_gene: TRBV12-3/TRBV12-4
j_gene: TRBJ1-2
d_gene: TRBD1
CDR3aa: ASSPRQGSVNGYT

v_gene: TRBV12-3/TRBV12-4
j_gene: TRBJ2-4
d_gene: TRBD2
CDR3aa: ASRGLALAKNIQY

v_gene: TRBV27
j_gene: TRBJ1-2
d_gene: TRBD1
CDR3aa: ASATTGTVLIGYT

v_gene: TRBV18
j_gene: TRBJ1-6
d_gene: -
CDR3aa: ASSPPGEASPLH

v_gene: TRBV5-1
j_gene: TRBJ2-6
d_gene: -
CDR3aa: ASSLGGGFSGANALT

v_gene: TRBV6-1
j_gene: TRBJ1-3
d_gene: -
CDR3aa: ASSKTAHSGNTIY

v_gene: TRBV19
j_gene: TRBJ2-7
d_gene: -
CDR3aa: ASSLVSPAAGVQQY

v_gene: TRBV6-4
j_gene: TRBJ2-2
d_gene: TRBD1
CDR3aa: ASSGQGGTGELF

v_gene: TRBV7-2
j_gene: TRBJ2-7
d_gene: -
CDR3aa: ASSPHHEGDPYEQY

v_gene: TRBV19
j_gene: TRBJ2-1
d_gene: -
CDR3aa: ASSLMGNEQF

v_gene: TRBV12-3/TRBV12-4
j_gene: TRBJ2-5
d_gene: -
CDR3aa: ASSHYSGNQETQY

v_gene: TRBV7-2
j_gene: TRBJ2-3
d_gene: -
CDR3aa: ASSLRRGTDTQY

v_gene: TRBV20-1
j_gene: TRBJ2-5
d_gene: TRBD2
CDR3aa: SANGLAEGYQDTQY

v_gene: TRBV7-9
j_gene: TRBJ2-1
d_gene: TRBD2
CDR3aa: ASSTQEKRLAGDDEQF

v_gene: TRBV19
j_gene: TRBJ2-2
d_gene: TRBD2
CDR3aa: ASTGLSSGTNTGELF

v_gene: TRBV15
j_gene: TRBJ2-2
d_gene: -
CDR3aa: ATSRIGQGNTGELF

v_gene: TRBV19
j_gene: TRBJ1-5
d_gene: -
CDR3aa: ATTTANSNQPQH

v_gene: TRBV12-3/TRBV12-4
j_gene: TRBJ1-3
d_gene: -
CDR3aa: ASLPGHSSGNTIY

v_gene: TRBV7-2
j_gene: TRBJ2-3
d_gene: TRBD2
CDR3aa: ASSTAIAGFLPSSTDTQY

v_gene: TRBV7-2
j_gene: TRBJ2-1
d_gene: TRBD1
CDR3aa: ASSRRSGTGNNEQF

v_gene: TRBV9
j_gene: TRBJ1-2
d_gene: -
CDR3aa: ASSAGRYGYT

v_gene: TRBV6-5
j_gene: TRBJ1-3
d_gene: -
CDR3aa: ASSYGGSGNTIY

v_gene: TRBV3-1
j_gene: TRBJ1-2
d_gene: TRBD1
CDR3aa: ASSDYGTGGRGYT

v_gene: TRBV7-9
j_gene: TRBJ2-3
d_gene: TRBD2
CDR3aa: ASSPGLAGVADTQY

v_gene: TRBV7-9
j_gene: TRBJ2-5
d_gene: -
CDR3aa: ASSLDWVFETQY

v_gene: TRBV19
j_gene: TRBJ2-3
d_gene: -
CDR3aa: ASSIVEGGGGTDTQY

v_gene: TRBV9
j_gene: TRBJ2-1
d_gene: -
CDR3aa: ASSVAGGRPS

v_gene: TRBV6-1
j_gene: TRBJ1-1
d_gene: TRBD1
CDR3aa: ASYRGENTEAF

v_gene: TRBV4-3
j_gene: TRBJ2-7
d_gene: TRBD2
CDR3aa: ASSSTVGAGGGAYEQY

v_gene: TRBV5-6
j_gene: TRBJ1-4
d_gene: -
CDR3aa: ASSLDGTEFNEKLF

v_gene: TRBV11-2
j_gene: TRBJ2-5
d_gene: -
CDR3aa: ASSLEGNGLQTQY